This record covers a single T cell receptor (beta chain). Its antigen is not identified. The use of a sample-barcoded 5' primer and a J-beta primer mix characterized a second PCR of roughly 6 to 11 cycles. A single record per CDR3 protein comes from TCRdb applying MiXCR to the 5' RACE reads. The sample lists around 500,000 distinct CDR3 sequences, 25% to 35% seen once, with approximately 4% in the top ten. This sample is drawn from a study of blood T cells in healthy people across ages. Whole-study results and caveats: A strong correlation was seen between TCR beta diversity and naive T cell percentage.

CDR3 length: 17 amino acids. V shed 5 bases, J shed 2 bases, and the junction held 9 bases outside the gene matches. Germline V gives CDR1 SGHTA, CDR2 FQGNSA. This sample was also put to use in a study of T cells of mothers and their children.

The specimen was blood. The clonotype was recovered from a boy aged 2 to 10 in good health. V gene TRBV7-2 combines with J gene TRBJ2-6; 7 nucleotides align to TRBD2. DNA for the CDR3: TGTGCCAGCAGCCCAGGCGGGGGTCGCGCTGGGGCCAACGTCCTGACTTTC. Translation: CASSPGGGRAGANVLTF.